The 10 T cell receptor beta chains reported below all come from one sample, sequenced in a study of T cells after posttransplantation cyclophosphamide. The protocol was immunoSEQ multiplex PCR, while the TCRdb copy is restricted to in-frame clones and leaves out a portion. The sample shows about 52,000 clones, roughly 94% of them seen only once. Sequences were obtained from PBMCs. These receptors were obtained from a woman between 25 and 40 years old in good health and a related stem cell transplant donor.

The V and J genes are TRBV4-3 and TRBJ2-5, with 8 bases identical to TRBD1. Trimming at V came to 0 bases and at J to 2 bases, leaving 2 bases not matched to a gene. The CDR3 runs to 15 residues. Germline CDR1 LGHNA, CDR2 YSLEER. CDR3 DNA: TGCGCCAGCAGCCAAGAATGGACAGGGCAAGAGACCCAGTACTTC. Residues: CASSQEWTGQETQYF.

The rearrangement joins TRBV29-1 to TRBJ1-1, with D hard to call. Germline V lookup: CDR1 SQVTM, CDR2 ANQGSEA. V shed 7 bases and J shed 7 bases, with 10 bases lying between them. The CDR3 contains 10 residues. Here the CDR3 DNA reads TGCAGCGCCTCCAGTAATGAAGCTTTCTTT. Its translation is CSASSNEAFF.

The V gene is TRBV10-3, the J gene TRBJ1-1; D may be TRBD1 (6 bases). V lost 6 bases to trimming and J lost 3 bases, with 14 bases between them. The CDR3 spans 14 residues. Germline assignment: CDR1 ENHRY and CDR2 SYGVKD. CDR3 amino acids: CAIRFREGDTEAFF. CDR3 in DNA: TGTGCCATCAGGTTCAGGGAGGGGGACACTGAAGCTTTCTTT.

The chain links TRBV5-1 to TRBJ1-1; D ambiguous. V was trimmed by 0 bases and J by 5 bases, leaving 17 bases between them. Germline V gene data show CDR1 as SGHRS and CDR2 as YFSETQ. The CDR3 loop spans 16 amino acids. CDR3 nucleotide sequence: TGCGCCAGCAGCTTGGGGCCTCTACGGGAGGAGACTGAAGCTTTCTTT. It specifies CASSLGPLREETEAFF.

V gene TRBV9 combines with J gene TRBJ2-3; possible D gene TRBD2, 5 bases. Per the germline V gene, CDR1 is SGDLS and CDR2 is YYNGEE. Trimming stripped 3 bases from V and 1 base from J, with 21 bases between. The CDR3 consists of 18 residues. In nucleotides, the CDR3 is TGTGCCAGCAGCGAGCGGCCGGGCGGTCCTAGGCGCACAGATACGCAGTATTTT. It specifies CASSERPGGPRRTDTQYF.

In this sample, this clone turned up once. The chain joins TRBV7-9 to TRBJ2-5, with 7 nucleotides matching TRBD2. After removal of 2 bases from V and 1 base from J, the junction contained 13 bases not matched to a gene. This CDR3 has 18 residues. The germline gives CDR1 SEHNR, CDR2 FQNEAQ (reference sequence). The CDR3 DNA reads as TGTGCCAGCAGCTTAAGGCGATTCGCGGGGGACTCCCAAGAGACCCAGTACTTC. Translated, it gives CASSLRRFAGDSQETQYF.

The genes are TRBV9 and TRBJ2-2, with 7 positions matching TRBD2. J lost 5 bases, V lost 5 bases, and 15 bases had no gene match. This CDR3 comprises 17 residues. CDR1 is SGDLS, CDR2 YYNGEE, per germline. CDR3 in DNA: TGTGCCAGCAGTCCCAGCTCGGGTAGCGGGCTGACCGGGGAGCTGTTTTTT. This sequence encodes CASSPSSGSGLTGELFF.

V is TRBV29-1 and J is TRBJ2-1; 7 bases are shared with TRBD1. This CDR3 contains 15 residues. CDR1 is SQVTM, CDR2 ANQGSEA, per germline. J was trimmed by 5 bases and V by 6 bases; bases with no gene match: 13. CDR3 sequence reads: CSVGAYRGRDNEQFF. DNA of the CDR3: TGCAGCGTGGGAGCCTACAGGGGACGAGACAATGAGCAGTTCTTC.

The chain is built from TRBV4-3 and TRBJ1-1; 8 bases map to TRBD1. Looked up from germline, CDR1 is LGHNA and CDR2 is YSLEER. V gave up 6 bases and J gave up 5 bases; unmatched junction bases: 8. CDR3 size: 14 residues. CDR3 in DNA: TGCGCCAGCAGAGCGCAGGGGGCGAGGACTGAAGCTTTCTTT. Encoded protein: CASRAQGARTEAFF.

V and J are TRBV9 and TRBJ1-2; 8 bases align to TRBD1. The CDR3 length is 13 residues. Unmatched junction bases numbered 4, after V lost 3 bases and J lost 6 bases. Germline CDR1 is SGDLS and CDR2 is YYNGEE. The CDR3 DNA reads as TGTGCCAGCAGCGCGCAGGGGGCGCATGGCTACACCTTC. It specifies CASSAQGAHGYTF. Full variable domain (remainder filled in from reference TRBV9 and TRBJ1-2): DSGVTQTPKHLITATGQRVTLRCSPRSGDLSVYWYQQSLDQGLQFLIQYYNGEERAKGNILERFSAQQFPDLHSELNLSSLELGDSALYFCASSAQGAHGYTFGSGTRLTVV.